This TCR beta chain stems from a study of blood T cell repertoires in COVID-19. On the study more broadly: The United States, Italy and Spain were the sources of the acute and convalescent COVID-19 samples. PBMCs, B-cell-depleted T cells, or T cells were the source of the cDNA or gDNA that made up the material.

The germline V and J ends were trimmed by 5 bases and 0 bases, with 5 bases remaining between them. CDR3 length: 13 amino acids. CDR1 is SNHLY, CDR2 FYNNEI, per germline. Authors' processing steps: Cell counts per sample came from amplifying reference gene primers. The repertoire was sequenced with immunoSEQ multiplex PCR; TCRdb's copy has only in-frame clones and lacks some. The V and J calls and clone size come from that table; D and trimming were worked out from the DNA. This table has over 60,000 clones, over 65% appearing once. This sequence was found in a man older than 75 with active or convalescent COVID-19. Sequenced input: peripheral blood. The J gene is TRBJ1-3, the V gene TRBV2, with no clear D. CDR3 residues: CASSLFSGNTIYF. DNA of the CDR3: TGTGCCAGCAGTCTCTTCTCTGGAAACACCATATATTTT.